The 14 T cell receptor beta chains below all came from one sample that was sequenced in a study of OX40 agonist ivuxolimab in advanced cancers. Generated by immunoSEQ multiplex PCR, the TCRdb table keeps only in-frame clones and is missing some. The data show roughly 66,000 clones, roughly four fifths seen once. The starting material was CD4+ or CD8+ T cells sorted from blood, obtained in a trial of the OX40 agonist ivuxolimab. Receptors were obtained from an adult with an advanced solid tumor such as melanoma, head and neck, liver or kidney cancer.

This chain links TRBV7-9 with TRBJ1-2; TRBD1 matches at 9 bases. The CDR3 runs 15 residues. V was pared by 5 bases and J by 6 bases, with 10 bases of the junction left unmatched. Looked up from germline, CDR1 is SEHNR and CDR2 is FQNEAQ (reference sequence). CDR3 in amino acids: CASSNLRDRVDGYTF. The CDR3 DNA sequence: TGTGCCAGCAGCAACCTCCGGGACAGGGTTGATGGCTACACCTTC. The full variable domain, completed using reference TRBV7-9 and TRBJ1-2, is DTGVSQNPRHKITKRGQNVTFRCDPISEHNRLYWYRQTLGQGPEFLTYFQNEAQLEKSRLLSDRFSAERPKGSFSTLEIQRTEQGDSAMYLCASSNLRDRVDGYTFGSGTRLTVV.

The chain recombines TRBV18 with TRBJ2-5; no firm D call. V lost 3 bases, J lost 0 bases, and 8 bases lay in between. CDR3 length: 14 residues. Germline V CDR1 and CDR2: KGHSH, LQKENI. The CDR3 is CASSPFADQETQYF. Written as DNA, the CDR3 is TGTGCCAGCTCACCTTTTGCGGACCAAGAGACCCAGTACTTC. The full variable domain, completed using reference TRBV18 and TRBJ2-5, is NAGVMQNPRHLVRRRGQEARLRCSPMKGHSHVYWYRQLPEEGLKFMVYLQKENIIDESGMPKERFSAEFPKEGPSILRIQQVVRGDSAAYFCASSPFADQETQYFGPGTRLLVL.

The chain couples TRBV19 to TRBJ2-3; D gene uncertain. CDR1 is LNHDA and CDR2 is SQIVND in the germline V gene (reference sequence). Trimming took off 4 bases at V and 2 bases at J, with 10 bases between the two ends. CDR3 length equals 14 residues. The CDR3 loop is CASSTGFVTDTQYF. In DNA, the CDR3 is TGTGCCAGTAGTACCGGGTTTGTCACAGATACGCAGTATTTT.

This chain joins TRBV7-2 and TRBJ2-5, with D tentatively TRBD1 or TRBD2 (6 bases each). This CDR3 spans 15 amino acids. The V end was cut by 7 bases, the J end by 4 bases, with 19 bases between. The germline gives CDR1 SGHTA, CDR2 FQGNSA. The CDR3 sequence is CASTRWAGEVETQYF. The CDR3 nucleotides read TGTGCCAGCACGCGGTGGGCAGGGGAGGTAGAGACCCAGTACTTC.

This clone has only a few counts. V usage is TRBV19 and J usage is TRBJ1-3; D may be TRBD1 (5 bases). Deletions cut 7 bases from V and 0 bases from J, with 13 bases between. The CDR3 spans 15 residues. Germline CDR1 is LNHDA and CDR2 is SQIVND (reference sequence). CDR3 amino acids: CASTPRDFSGNTIYF. CDR3 in DNA: TGTGCCAGTACCCCGAGGGACTTCTCTGGAAACACCATATATTTT.

This clone showed up just once. The chain employs TRBV5-6 and TRBJ2-4; 7 bases line up with TRBD1. CDR1 is SGHDT and CDR2 is YYEEEE in the germline V gene. With 2 bases clipped from V and 8 bases from J, the junction kept 7 bases outside the gene matches. There are 14 residues in the CDR3. The CDR3 nucleotides are TGTGCCAGCAGCTTTGGGCAGGGGGAATACATTCAGTACTTC. It translates to CASSFGQGEYIQYF.

The chain is built from TRBV14 and TRBJ2-5; 8 bases map to TRBD2. Trimming at V came to 3 bases and at J to 1 base, leaving 7 bases not matched to a gene. Looked up from germline, CDR1 is SGHDN and CDR2 is FVKESK. The CDR3 has 16 amino acids. Written as DNA, the CDR3 is TGTGCCAGCAGCCAGGGTTCAACTAGCGGCCAAGAGACCCAGTACTTC. Translation gives CASSQGSTSGQETQYF.

The J gene is TRBJ2-7, the V gene TRBV19, with 11 nucleotides matching TRBD2. V shed 10 bases and J 3 bases; nucleotides not matched to a gene: 8. Germline V CDR1 and CDR2: LNHDA, SQIVND (reference sequence). The CDR3 totals 14 residues. The CDR3 is CATSRLAGFYEQYF. DNA for the CDR3: TGTGCCACCAGCAGACTAGCGGGATTCTACGAGCAGTACTTC. Filled out from reference TRBV19 and TRBJ2-7, the complete variable domain reads DGGITQSPKYLFRKEGQNVTLSCEQNLNHDAMYWYRQDPGQGLRLIYYSQIVNDFQKGDIAEGYSVSREKKESFPLTVTSAQKNPTAFYLCATSRLAGFYEQYFGPGTRLTVT.

V usage is TRBV5-1 and J usage is TRBJ1-1; D unclear. V gave up 4 bases and J gave up 3 bases, with 19 bases separating them. The CDR3 has 16 residues. The V gene's germline CDR1 is SGHRS and CDR2 YFSETQ. The CDR3 DNA follows: TGCGCCAGCAGCCGGACTCAAGAGGATTGGGACACTGAAGCTTTCTTT. Amino acid sequence: CASSRTQEDWDTEAFF.

This sequence joins TRBV7-3 and TRBJ1-2; D uncertain. V shed 0 bases and J shed 2 bases, with 4 bases lying between them. The CDR3 length is 13 residues. Per germline, CDR1 SGHTA and CDR2 FQGTGA. CDR3 in DNA: TGTGCCAGCAGCTTAACAGTGAACTATGGCTACACCTTC. This translates into CASSLTVNYGYTF.

The V and J genes are TRBV6-1 and TRBJ1-1; a possible D gene is TRBD1 (5 bases). The CDR3 is made up of 15 amino acids. The V gene's germline CDR1 is MNHNS and CDR2 SASEGT. V shed 2 bases and J shed 7 bases, with 17 bases lying between them. The CDR3 DNA reads as TGTGCCAGCAGTGAAAACGGGGGACTGGGAGGTGAAGCTTTCTTT. Its translation is CASSENGGLGGEAFF.

The chain recombines TRBV7-2 with TRBJ2-5; possibly TRBD1 or TRBD2 for D (5 bases each). The CDR3 is made up of 15 amino acids. Deletions cut 4 bases from V and 0 bases from J, with 12 bases between. Germline-derived CDR1 and CDR2 are SGHTA and FQGNSA. The CDR3 DNA is TGTGCCAGCAGCTCTGGGGGAGCCTACCAAGAGACCCAGTACTTC. Its translation is CASSSGGAYQETQYF.

The chain links TRBV30 to TRBJ2-7; no clear D gene. The germline V gene encodes CDR1 GTSNPN and CDR2 SVGIG (reference sequence). The CDR3 contains 12 residues. Trimming took off 2 bases at V and 2 bases at J, with 7 bases between the two ends. CDR3 DNA: TGTGCCTGGAGTTTGGAAACCTACGAGCAGTACTTC. Its translation is CAWSLETYEQYF.

This chain joins TRBV5-1 and TRBJ2-5; 10 bases line up with TRBD2. Germline-derived CDR1 and CDR2 are SGHRS and YFSETQ. This CDR3 is built from 16 residues. V dropped 4 bases and J dropped 5; count of bases not matched to a gene: 11. The CDR3 sequence: CASSPSGAGGRETQYF. CDR3 in DNA: TGCGCCAGCAGCCCAAGTGGAGCGGGAGGGCGGGAGACCCAGTACTTC.